What follows are 18 T cell receptor beta chains derived from one specimen sequenced in a study of Ad26.COV2.S vaccination and SARS-CoV-2 variants. Produced via immunoSEQ multiplex PCR; TCRdb's table is partial and in-frame only. This repertoire shows hundreds of thousands of clones, roughly nine tenths found once; its top ten account for roughly 1.5%. Treatment defined: some 19 received Ad26.COV2.S at low or high dose, single or two shots; 5 received placebo; per-sample allocation not given. Sampling was done on day 63 after the first vaccine or placebo injection. The starting material was peripheral blood, obtained in a trial of Ad26.COV2.S vaccine versus placebo. These receptors all come from a person between 18 and 65 years old who received the Ad26.COV2.S COVID-19 vaccine or a placebo.

The table lists this clone with a count of one. This chain connects TRBV5-1 to TRBJ2-1; TRBD2 matches at 14 bases. The V gene end was trimmed by 8 bases and the J gene end by 12 bases; junction bases not matched to a gene: 13. CDR1 and CDR2 from the germline V gene are SGHRS and YFSETQ. The CDR3 is 15 amino acids. The CDR3 DNA follows: TGCGCCAGTTTCCCGGGACTAGCGGGGGACCGGGGGCAGTTCTTC. Protein sequence: CASFPGLAGDRGQFF.

The V gene is TRBV7-8, the J gene TRBJ1-2; TRBD1 aligns across 8 bases. In germline, CDR1 is SGHVS, CDR2 FQNEAQ. This CDR3 is 14 amino acids long. Trimming took 5 bases from V and 4 from J; bases not matched to a gene: 6. The CDR3 is CASSLRTGRYGYTF. Written as DNA, the CDR3 is TGTGCCAGCAGCCTAAGGACAGGGCGCTATGGCTACACCTTC.

The chain recombines TRBV7-9 with TRBJ2-2, with 8 bases fitting TRBD1. The CDR3 consists of 15 residues. Germline-derived CDR1 and CDR2 are SEHNR and FQNEAQ (reference sequence). J gave up 7 bases and V 5 bases, and 9 bases lay outside the gene matches. The CDR3 sequence: CASSPAGQGNGELFF. DNA for the CDR3: TGTGCCAGCAGCCCCGCCGGACAGGGAAACGGGGAGCTGTTTTTT.

The chain uses TRBV12-3 or TRBV12-4 and TRBJ2-7, with D unclear. Trimming removed 6 bases at V and 2 bases at J, with 11 bases between. This CDR3 is 13 amino acids long. The CDR3 spells CASSVGPTYEQYF. CDR3 DNA sequence: TGTGCCAGCAGCGTAGGGCCCACCTACGAGCAGTACTTC.

There are a few counts of this clone. The chain employs TRBV5-4 and TRBJ1-3; TRBD1 is a possible D gene (5 bases). This CDR3 comprises 14 residues. V lost 4 bases and J 4 bases, leaving 12 bases between the germline ends. Germline assignment: CDR1 SGHNT and CDR2 YYREEE (reference sequence). The CDR3 sequence: CASSRDPAGNTIYF. CDR3 DNA sequence: TGTGCCAGCAGCCGGGACCCCGCCGGAAACACCATATATTTT. Using reference TRBV5-4 and TRBJ1-3 for the parts outside the CDR3, the full variable domain is ETGVTQSPTHLIKTRGQQVTLRCSSQSGHNTVSWYQQALGQGPQFIFQYYREEENGRGNFPPRFSGLQFPNYSSELNVNALELDDSALYLCASSRDPAGNTIYFGEGSWLTVV.

This chain uses TRBV3-1 (or the pseudogene TRBV3-2) with TRBJ2-3; perhaps D is TRBD1 or TRBD2 (6 bases each). V was shortened by 2 bases and J by 3 bases, with 15 bases between the two germline ends. This CDR3 has 16 residues. Germline CDR1 and CDR2: LGHDT and YNNKEL (reference sequence). The CDR3: CASSQWGAMGTDTQYF. In DNA, the CDR3 is TGTGCCAGCAGCCAATGGGGGGCCATGGGTACAGATACGCAGTATTTT.

The V call is TRBV12-5, the J call TRBJ2-7; 8 nucleotides agree with TRBD1. CDR3 length: 15 residues. Germline V lookup: CDR1 LGHNT, CDR2 FRNRAP. The V segment lost 6 bases and the J segment 0 bases; nucleotides outside the gene matches: 7. The CDR3 loop reads CASGLGQVSSYEQYF. The CDR3 DNA reads as TGTGCTAGTGGCCTGGGACAGGTAAGCTCCTACGAGCAGTACTTC.

The chain is built from TRBV11-2 and TRBJ1-6; D might be TRBD1 (5 bases). CDR1 SGHAT and CDR2 FQNNGV come from the germline V gene. The CDR3 is made up of 15 amino acids. V lost 3 bases and J 7 bases, leaving 13 bases between the germline ends. CDR3 nucleotides: TGTGCCAGCAGCTTCCAACAGGTTTGGAATTCACCCCTCCACTTT. Translating gives CASSFQQVWNSPLHF.

V usage is TRBV11-2 and J usage is TRBJ2-7; 7 bases fit TRBD1. CDR3 length equals 14 residues. J was trimmed by 5 bases and V by 1 base; bases with no gene match: 5. Germline-derived CDR1 and CDR2 are SGHAT and FQNNGV. The CDR3 loop reads CASSLGDREDEQYF. The CDR3 coding sequence is TGTGCCAGCAGCTTAGGTGACAGGGAAGACGAGCAGTACTTC.

This clone showed up just a few times. The chain combines TRBV18 with TRBJ2-7; D is perhaps TRBD1 (7 bases). Per germline, CDR1 KGHSH and CDR2 LQKENI. The V end was cut by 8 bases, the J end by 3 bases, with 14 bases between. The CDR3 spans 13 residues. The CDR3 region has the DNA TGTGCCAGCCAGGGGGAGGCAGTCTACGAGCAGTACTTC. It translates to CASQGEAVYEQYF. Full variable domain (missing parts from reference TRBV18 and TRBJ2-7): NAGVMQNPRHLVRRRGQEARLRCSPMKGHSHVYWYRQLPEEGLKFMVYLQKENIIDESGMPKERFSAEFPKEGPSILRIQQVVRGDSAAYFCASQGEAVYEQYFGPGTRLTVT.

The genes are TRBV7-2 and TRBJ1-5; 7 bases fit TRBD1. Germline V gives CDR1 SGHTA, CDR2 FQGNSA. The CDR3 totals 14 residues. The V gene end was trimmed by 5 bases and the J gene end by 5 bases; junction bases not matched to a gene: 6. CDR3 protein: CASSLGQVDQPQHF. CDR3 nucleotides: TGTGCCAGCAGCCTCGGACAGGTAGATCAGCCCCAGCATTTT.

The chain links TRBV2 to TRBJ1-6; no definite D call. This CDR3 region has 12 residues. V was trimmed by 6 bases and J by 9 bases, leaving 9 bases between them. Germline CDR1 SNHLY, CDR2 FYNNEI. In nucleotides, the CDR3 is TGTGCCAGCAGCGCGAATATTTCACCCCTCCACTTT. Encoded protein: CASSANISPLHF. Full variable domain (missing parts from reference TRBV2 and TRBJ1-6): EPEVTQTPSHQVTQMGQEVILRCVPISNHLYFYWYRQILGQKVEFLVSFYNNEISEKSEIFDDQFSVERPDGSNFTLKIRSTKLEDSAMYFCASSANISPLHFGNGTRLTVT.

V usage is TRBV19 and J usage is TRBJ1-2; 7 bases line up with TRBD1. Germline-derived CDR1 and CDR2 are LNHDA and SQIVND (reference sequence). The CDR3 is made up of 13 amino acids. V shed 9 bases and J 3 bases; nucleotides not matched to a gene: 7. This CDR3 reads CASADRSHYGYTF. The CDR3 DNA sequence: TGTGCCAGCGCGGACAGGTCCCACTATGGCTACACCTTC.

The gene calls are TRBV19 and TRBJ2-5; 7 bases agree with TRBD1. Germline assignment: CDR1 LNHDA and CDR2 SQIVND (reference sequence). The CDR3 contains 18 residues. The V and J ends lost 3 bases and 1 base, in that order; junction bases with no gene match: 14. CDR3 DNA: TGTGCCAGTAGTATGAGATGGGGCCTGACAGGGATCCAAGAGACCCAGTACTTC. Translation gives CASSMRWGLTGIQETQYF. The full variable domain, rest sourced from reference TRBV19 and TRBJ2-5, is DGGITQSPKYLFRKEGQNVTLSCEQNLNHDAMYWYRQDPGQGLRLIYYSQIVNDFQKGDIAEGYSVSREKKESFPLTVTSAQKNPTAFYLCASSMRWGLTGIQETQYFGPGTRLLVL.

The J gene is TRBJ2-5, the V gene TRBV6-5; D perhaps matches TRBD2 (6 bases). This CDR3 contains 16 residues. Trimming stripped 0 bases from V and 2 bases from J, with 13 bases between. The germline CDR1 and CDR2 sequences are MNHEY and SVGAGI. The CDR3 is CASSYSGGDPQETQYF. The CDR3 DNA follows: TGTGCCAGCAGTTACTCAGGCGGGGACCCACAAGAGACCCAGTACTTC.

The chain links TRBV18 to TRBJ2-1, with TRBD1 matching over 7 bases. CDR3 length: 14 residues. The V segment lost 3 bases and the J segment 9 bases; nucleotides outside the gene matches: 8. The germline V gene encodes CDR1 KGHSH and CDR2 LQKENI. The CDR3 region is CASSPADRDSEQFF. In DNA form, the CDR3 reads TGTGCCAGCTCACCTGCCGACAGGGACAGTGAGCAGTTCTTC.

This chain links TRBV3-1 (or the pseudogene TRBV3-2) with TRBJ2-2; the D gene could be TRBD1 or TRBD2 (6 bases each). Germline V gives CDR1 LGHDT, CDR2 YNNKEL (reference sequence). Trimming removed 1 base at V and 10 bases at J, with 16 bases between. This CDR3 region has 15 residues. The CDR3 DNA follows: TGTGCCAGCAGCCAAGGGTGGGGGGCCCATTTGGAGCTGTTTTTT. Protein product: CASSQGWGAHLELFF.

This clone has only one observation. In the same sample, other DNA sequences code for this CDR3. CDR3 in DNA: TGTGCCAGCAGTTACTCGGGACAGGGGAATTCACCCCTCCACTTT. Residues: CASSYSGQGNSPLHF. This chain joins TRBV6-5 and TRBJ1-6, with 10 bases aligning to TRBD1. From germline, CDR1 is MNHEY and CDR2 SVGAGI. With 0 bases clipped from V and 7 bases from J, the junction kept 0 bases outside the gene matches. This CDR3 spans 15 amino acids.